One and the same sample provided the 9 T cell receptor beta chains below, sequenced in a study of cytomegalovirus exposure and HLA in healthy donors. Profiled with immunoSEQ multiplex PCR; TCRdb holds only in-frame clones, not every one. The top ten hold around 6% of the sample, which has 110,000 to 150,000 clones, over 80% seen once. The specimen sequenced was PBMCs. Source of these receptors: a woman in her twenties or thirties in good health and CMV-seropositive.

The rearrangement uses TRBV7-9 and TRBJ2-2, with D possibly TRBD1 on 5 matching bases. The CDR3 length is 16 residues. CDR1 is SEHNR and CDR2 is FQNEAQ in the germline V gene (reference sequence). The V and J ends lost 2 bases and 1 base respectively, with 11 bases between them. Here the CDR3 reads CASSLSGLGNTGELFF. CDR3 DNA: TGTGCCAGCAGCTTATCAGGGCTGGGGAACACCGGGGAGCTGTTTTTT.

This rearrangement joins TRBV4-2 to TRBJ1-1; tentative D call: TRBD1 (5 bases). The V gene's germline CDR1 is LGHNA and CDR2 YNFKEQ. The length of the CDR3 is 14 residues. Trimming took off 0 bases at V and 5 bases at J, with 10 bases between the two ends. CDR3 nucleotides: TGTGCCAGCAGCCAAGAAACAGGAGTGACTGAAGCTTTCTTT. It yields the protein CASSQETGVTEAFF.

The chain is built from TRBV9 and TRBJ2-4, with TRBD1 matching 9 bases. Per germline, CDR1 SGDLS and CDR2 YYNGEE. J was trimmed by 3 bases and V by 2 bases; bases with no gene match: 6. The CDR3 extends over 16 amino acids. This chain's CDR3 is CASSVGGQGIKNIQYF. The DNA for the CDR3 is TGTGCCAGCAGCGTCGGGGGACAGGGCATCAAAAACATTCAGTACTTC.

The chain uses TRBV18 and TRBJ2-1, with 7 bases aligning to TRBD2. The V segment lost 2 bases and the J segment 4 bases; nucleotides outside the gene matches: 11. There are 17 residues in the CDR3. Germline loops: CDR1 KGHSH, CDR2 LQKENI. The DNA for the CDR3 is TGTGCCAGCTCACCAGCCCCAGTGGGAGGGCCTTACAATGAGCAGTTCTTC. Translated: CASSPAPVGGPYNEQFF.

The chain links TRBV6-5 to TRBJ2-1, with a weak D call TRBD1 (6 bases). This CDR3 is 15 amino acids long. In germline, CDR1 is MNHEY, CDR2 SVGAGI. The V gene lost 0 bases and the J gene lost 5 bases, with 11 bases spanning the gap. The CDR3 bases are TGTGCCAGCAGTTACTCGTTTCGACAGGACAATGAGCAGTTCTTC. It codes for CASSYSFRQDNEQFF.

The rearrangement joins TRBV2 to TRBJ2-7; D is perhaps TRBD2 (5 bases). V lost 4 bases and J lost 5, with 6 bases in between. Germline assignment: CDR1 SNHLY and CDR2 FYNNEI. The length of the CDR3 is 11 residues. The CDR3 bases are TGTGCCAGCAGTGCTAGCAACGAGCAGTACTTC. This encodes CASSASNEQYF. Full variable domain (outside the CDR3, taken from reference TRBV2 and TRBJ2-7): EPEVTQTPSHQVTQMGQEVILRCVPISNHLYFYWYRQILGQKVEFLVSFYNNEISEKSEIFDDQFSVERPDGSNFTLKIRSTKLEDSAMYFCASSASNEQYFGPGTRLTVT.

This chain uses TRBV2 with TRBJ1-4, with D hard to call. The CDR3 length is 13 residues. Germline V gene sequence: CDR1 SNHLY, CDR2 FYNNEI. V shed 8 bases and J shed 7 bases, with 14 bases lying between them. In DNA form, the CDR3 reads TGTGCCAGCGGGGTTGAGGGAGGTGAAAAACTGTTTTTT. It translates to CASGVEGGEKLFF. The complete variable domain, with remaining parts taken from reference TRBV2 and TRBJ1-4, reads EPEVTQTPSHQVTQMGQEVILRCVPISNHLYFYWYRQILGQKVEFLVSFYNNEISEKSEIFDDQFSVERPDGSNFTLKIRSTKLEDSAMYFCASGVEGGEKLFFGSGTQLSVL.

This chain uses TRBV30 with TRBJ2-7; D might be TRBD1 (5 bases). There are 13 residues in the CDR3. From germline, CDR1 is GTSNPN and CDR2 SVGIG (reference sequence). V dropped 2 bases and J dropped 3 bases, with 11 bases sitting between them. CDR3 amino acids: CAWSRDSDYEQYF. Written as DNA, the CDR3 is TGTGCCTGGAGTCGAGACAGTGACTACGAGCAGTACTTC.

The chain couples TRBV9 to TRBJ2-1, with 9 bases identical to TRBD2. V lost 0 bases to trimming and J lost 12 bases; unmatched junction nucleotides: 7. The CDR3 totals 14 residues. Germline V gene lookup returns CDR1 SGDLS and CDR2 YYNGEE. CDR3 in amino acids: CASSVEGTSFGQFF. As DNA, the CDR3 is TGTGCCAGCAGCGTAGAAGGGACTAGCTTTGGGCAGTTCTTC.